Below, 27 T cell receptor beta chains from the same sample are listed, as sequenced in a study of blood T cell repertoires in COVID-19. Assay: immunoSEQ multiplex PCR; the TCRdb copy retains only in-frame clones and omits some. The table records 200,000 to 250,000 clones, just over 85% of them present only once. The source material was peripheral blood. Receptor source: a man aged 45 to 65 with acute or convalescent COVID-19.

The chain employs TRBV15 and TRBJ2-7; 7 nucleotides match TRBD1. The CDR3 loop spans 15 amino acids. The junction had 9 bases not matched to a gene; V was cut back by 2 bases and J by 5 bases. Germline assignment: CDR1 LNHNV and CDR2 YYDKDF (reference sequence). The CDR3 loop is CATSRFTGQGDEQYF. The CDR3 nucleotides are TGTGCCACCAGCAGATTTACGGGTCAGGGGGACGAGCAGTACTTC.

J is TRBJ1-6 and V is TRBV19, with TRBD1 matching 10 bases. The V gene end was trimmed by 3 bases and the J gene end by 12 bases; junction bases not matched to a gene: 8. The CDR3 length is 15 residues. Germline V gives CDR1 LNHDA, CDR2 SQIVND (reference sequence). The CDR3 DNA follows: TGTGCCAGTAGTATCCGGGACAGGGGAATTTTACCCCTCCACTTT. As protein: CASSIRDRGILPLHF.

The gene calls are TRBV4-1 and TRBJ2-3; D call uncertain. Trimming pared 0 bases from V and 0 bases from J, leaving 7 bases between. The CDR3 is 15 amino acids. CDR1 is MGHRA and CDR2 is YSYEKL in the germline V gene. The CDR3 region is CASSQEPTSTDTQYF. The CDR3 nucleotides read TGCGCCAGCAGCCAAGAGCCGACTAGCACAGATACGCAGTATTTT.

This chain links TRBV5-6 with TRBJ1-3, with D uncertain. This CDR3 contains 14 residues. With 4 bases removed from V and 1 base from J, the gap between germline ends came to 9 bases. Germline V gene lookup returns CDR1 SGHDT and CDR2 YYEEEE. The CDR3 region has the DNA TGTGCCAGCAGCCGCCGGGGATCTGGAAACACCATATATTTT. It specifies CASSRRGSGNTIYF.

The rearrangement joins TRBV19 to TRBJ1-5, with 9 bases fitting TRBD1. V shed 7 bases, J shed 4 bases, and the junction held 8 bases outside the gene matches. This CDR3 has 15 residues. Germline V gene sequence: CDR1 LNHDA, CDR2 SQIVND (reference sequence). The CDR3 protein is CASTGTGSGNQPQHF. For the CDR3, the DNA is TGTGCCAGTACCGGGACAGGGTCGGGGAATCAGCCCCAGCATTTT.

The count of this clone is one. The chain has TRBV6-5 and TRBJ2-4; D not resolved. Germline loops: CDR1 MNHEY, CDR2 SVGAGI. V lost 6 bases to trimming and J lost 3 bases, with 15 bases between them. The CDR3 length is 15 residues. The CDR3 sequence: CASREADLDKNIQYF. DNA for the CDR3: TGTGCCAGCAGAGAGGCCGATTTGGACAAAAACATTCAGTACTTC.

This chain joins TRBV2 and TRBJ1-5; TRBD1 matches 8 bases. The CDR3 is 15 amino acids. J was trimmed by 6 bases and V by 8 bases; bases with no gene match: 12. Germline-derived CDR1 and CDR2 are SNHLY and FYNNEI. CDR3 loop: CASGGGQGGLQPQHF. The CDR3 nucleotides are TGTGCCAGCGGGGGAGGACAGGGTGGACTTCAGCCCCAGCATTTT.

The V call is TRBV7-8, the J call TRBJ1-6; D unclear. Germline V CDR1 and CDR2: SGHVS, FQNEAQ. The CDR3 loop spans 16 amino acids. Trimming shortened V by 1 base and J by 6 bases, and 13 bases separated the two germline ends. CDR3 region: CASSLELLYGNSPLHF. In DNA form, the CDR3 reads TGTGCCAGCAGCTTAGAACTACTTTATGGTAATTCACCCCTCCACTTT.

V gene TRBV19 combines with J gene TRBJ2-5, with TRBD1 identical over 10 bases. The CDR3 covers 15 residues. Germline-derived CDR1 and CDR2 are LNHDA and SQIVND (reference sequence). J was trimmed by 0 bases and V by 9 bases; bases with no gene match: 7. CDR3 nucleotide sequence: TGTGCCAGCGTCTCCGGGACAGGGGACCAAGAGACCCAGTACTTC. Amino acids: CASVSGTGDQETQYF.

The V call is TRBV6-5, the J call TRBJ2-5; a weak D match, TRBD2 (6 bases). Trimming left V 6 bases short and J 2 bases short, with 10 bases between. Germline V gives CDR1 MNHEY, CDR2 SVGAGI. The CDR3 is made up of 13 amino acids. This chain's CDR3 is CASRRELQETQYF. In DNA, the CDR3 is TGTGCCAGCAGGCGGGAACTGCAAGAGACCCAGTACTTC.

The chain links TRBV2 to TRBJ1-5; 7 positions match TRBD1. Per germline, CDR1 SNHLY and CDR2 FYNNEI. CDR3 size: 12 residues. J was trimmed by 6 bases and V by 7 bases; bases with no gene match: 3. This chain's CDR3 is CASTTGFQPQHF. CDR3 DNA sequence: TGTGCCAGCACGACAGGGTTTCAGCCCCAGCATTTT.

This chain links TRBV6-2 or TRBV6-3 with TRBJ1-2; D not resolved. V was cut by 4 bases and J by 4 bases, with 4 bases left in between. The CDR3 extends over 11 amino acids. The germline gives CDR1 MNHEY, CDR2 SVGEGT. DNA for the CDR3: TGTGCCAGCAGTTCCAGCTATGGCTACACCTTC. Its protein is CASSSSYGYTF.

The CDR3 sequence is CAWSTRTGAKNIQYF. The CDR3 bases are TGTGCCTGGAGTACCCGGACAGGGGCCAAAAACATTCAGTACTTC. The V and J genes are TRBV30 and TRBJ2-4; TRBD1 agrees at 8 bases. The germline V gene has CDR1 GTSNPN and CDR2 SVGIG (reference sequence). V lost 2 bases, J lost 1 base, and 4 bases stayed unmatched. This CDR3 has 15 residues.

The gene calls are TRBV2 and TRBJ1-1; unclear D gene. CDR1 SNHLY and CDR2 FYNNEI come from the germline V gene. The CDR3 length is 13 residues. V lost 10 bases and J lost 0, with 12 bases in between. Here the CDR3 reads CATLKSMNTEAFF. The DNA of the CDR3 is TGTGCCACCCTGAAGAGTATGAACACTGAAGCTTTCTTT.

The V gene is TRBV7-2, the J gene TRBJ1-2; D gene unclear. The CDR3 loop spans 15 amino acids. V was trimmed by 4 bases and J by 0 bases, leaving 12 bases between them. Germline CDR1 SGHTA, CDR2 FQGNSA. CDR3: CASSSGSAPNYGYTF. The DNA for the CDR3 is TGTGCCAGCAGCTCCGGGTCCGCTCCTAACTATGGCTACACCTTC.

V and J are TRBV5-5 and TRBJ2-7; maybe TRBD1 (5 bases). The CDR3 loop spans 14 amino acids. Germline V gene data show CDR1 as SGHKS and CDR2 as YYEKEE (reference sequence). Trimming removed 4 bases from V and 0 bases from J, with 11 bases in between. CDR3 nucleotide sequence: TGTGCCAGCAGCCCCGGACATACCTCCTACGAGCAGTACTTC. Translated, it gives CASSPGHTSYEQYF. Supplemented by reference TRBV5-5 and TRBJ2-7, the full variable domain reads DAGVTQSPTHLIKTRGQQVTLRCSPISGHKSVSWYQQVLGQGPQFIFQYYEKEERGRGNFPDRFSARQFPNYSSELNVNALLLGDSALYLCASSPGHTSYEQYFGPGTRLTVT.

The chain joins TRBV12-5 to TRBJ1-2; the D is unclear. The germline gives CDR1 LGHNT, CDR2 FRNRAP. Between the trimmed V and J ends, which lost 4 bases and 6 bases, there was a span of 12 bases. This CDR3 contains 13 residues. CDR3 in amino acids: CASGSGLENGYTF. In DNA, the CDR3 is TGTGCTAGTGGTTCCGGACTAGAAAATGGCTACACCTTC.

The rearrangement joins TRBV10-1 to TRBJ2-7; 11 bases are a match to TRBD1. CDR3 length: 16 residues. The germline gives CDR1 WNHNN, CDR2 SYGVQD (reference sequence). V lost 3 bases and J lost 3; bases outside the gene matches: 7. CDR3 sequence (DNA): TGCGCCAGCAGTGACCTAGGACAGGGGGCAAACTACGAGCAGTACTTC. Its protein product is CASSDLGQGANYEQYF.

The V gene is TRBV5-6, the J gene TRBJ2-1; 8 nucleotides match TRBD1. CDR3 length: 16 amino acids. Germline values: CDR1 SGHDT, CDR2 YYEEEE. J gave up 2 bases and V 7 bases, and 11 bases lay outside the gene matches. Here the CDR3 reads CASSAWGRGPYNEQFF. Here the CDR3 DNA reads TGTGCCAGCTCCGCCTGGGGCAGGGGGCCCTACAATGAGCAGTTCTTC.

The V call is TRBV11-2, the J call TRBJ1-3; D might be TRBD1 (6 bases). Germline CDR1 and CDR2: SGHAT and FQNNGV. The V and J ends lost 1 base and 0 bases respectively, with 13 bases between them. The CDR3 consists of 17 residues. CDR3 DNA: TGTGCCAGCAGCTTAGTTTATACAGGGTTCTCTGGAAACACCATATATTTT. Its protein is CASSLVYTGFSGNTIYF.

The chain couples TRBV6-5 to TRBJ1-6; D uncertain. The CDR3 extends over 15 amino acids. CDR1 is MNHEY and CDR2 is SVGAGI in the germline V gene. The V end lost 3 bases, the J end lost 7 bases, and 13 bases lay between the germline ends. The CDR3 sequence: CASSYFTQQNSPLHF. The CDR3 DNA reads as TGTGCCAGCAGTTATTTTACACAACAAAATTCACCCCTCCACTTT.

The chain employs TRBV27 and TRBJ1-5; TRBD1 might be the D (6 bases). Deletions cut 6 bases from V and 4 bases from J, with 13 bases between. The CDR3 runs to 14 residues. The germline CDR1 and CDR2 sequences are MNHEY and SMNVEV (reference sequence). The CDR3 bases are TGTGCCAGCAGCTTCGGACAGTCTAATCAGCCCCAGCATTTT. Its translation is CASSFGQSNQPQHF.

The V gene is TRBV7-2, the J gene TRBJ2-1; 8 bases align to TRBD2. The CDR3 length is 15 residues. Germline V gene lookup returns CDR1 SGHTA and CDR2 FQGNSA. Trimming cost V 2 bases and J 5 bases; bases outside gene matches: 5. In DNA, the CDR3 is TGTGCCAGCAGCTTAATCCGGGGGGGCAACAATGAGCAGTTCTTC. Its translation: CASSLIRGGNNEQFF.

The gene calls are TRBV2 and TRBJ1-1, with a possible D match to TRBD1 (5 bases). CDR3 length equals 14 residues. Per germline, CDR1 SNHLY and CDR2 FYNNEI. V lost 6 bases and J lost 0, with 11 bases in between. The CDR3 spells CASRPYRMNTEAFF. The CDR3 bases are TGTGCCAGCAGACCCTACAGGATGAACACTGAAGCTTTCTTT.

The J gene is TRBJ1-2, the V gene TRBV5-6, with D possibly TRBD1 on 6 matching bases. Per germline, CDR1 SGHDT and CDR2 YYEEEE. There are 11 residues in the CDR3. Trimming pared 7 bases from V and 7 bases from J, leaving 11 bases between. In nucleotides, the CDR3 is TGTGCCAGCGGCCAGGGGTCTGGCTACACCTTC. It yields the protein CASGQGSGYTF.

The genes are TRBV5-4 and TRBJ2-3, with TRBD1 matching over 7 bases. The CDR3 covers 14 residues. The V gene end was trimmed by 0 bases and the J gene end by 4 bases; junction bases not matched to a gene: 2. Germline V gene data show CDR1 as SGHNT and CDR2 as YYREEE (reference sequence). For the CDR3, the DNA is TGTGCCAGCAGCTTGGGGCAGGGGGCAGATACGCAGTATTTT. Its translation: CASSLGQGADTQYF. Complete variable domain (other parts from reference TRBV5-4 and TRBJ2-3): ETGVTQSPTHLIKTRGQQVTLRCSSQSGHNTVSWYQQALGQGPQFIFQYYREEENGRGNFPPRFSGLQFPNYSSELNVNALELDDSALYLCASSLGQGADTQYFGPGTRLTVL.

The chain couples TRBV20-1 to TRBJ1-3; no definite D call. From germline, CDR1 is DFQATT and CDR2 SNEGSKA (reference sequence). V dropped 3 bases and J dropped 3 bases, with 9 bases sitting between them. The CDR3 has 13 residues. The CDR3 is CSASRGNGNTIYF. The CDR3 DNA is TGCAGTGCTAGTCGGGGAAATGGAAACACCATATATTTT.